These T cell receptor beta chains were read from a single sample in a study of cytomegalovirus exposure and HLA in healthy donors. Produced via immunoSEQ multiplex PCR; TCRdb's table is partial and in-frame only. The sample has 150,000 to 200,000 clones; 80% to 85% are singletons. The material sequenced was PBMCs. The source of these receptors is a man in his fifties in good health and CMV-seronegative. Each CDR3 is given with its conserved first and last residue. Each record gives: J gene, clone size, V gene, D gene, CDR3 DNA, CDR3 protein. The D gene is left open where the match is weak. Only some rows state a clone size, as once, few, many or a class for expanded clones.

J gene: TRBJ2-7
clone size: few
V gene: TRBV6-5
D gene: TRBD2
CDR3 DNA: TGTGCCAGCAGTTACTCAAAGCGGGGGGGCTCCTACGAGCAGTACTTC
CDR3 protein: CASSYSKRGGSYEQYF

J gene: TRBJ1-2
clone size: .
V gene: TRBV5-1
D gene: TRBD1
CDR3 DNA: TGCGCCAGCAGCTACGGGACAGGGACCATTAACTATGGCTACACCTTC
CDR3 protein: CASSYGTGTINYGYTF

J gene: TRBJ2-6
clone size: .
V gene: TRBV6-5
D gene: TRBD1
CDR3 DNA: TGTGCCAGCAGGCAACAGGGGCCTGGGGCCAACGTCCTGACTTTC
CDR3 protein: CASRQQGPGANVLTF

J gene: TRBJ2-3
clone size: once
V gene: TRBV30
D gene: TRBD1
CDR3 DNA: TGTGCTCACCAACCGGGACAGGGATTGGCAACAGATACGCAGTATTTT
CDR3 protein: CAHQPGQGLATDTQYF

J gene: TRBJ2-6
clone size: .
V gene: TRBV5-4
D gene: .
CDR3 DNA: TGTGCCAGCAGCTGGAAAGGGGACTCTGGGGCCAACGTCCTGACTTTC
CDR3 protein: CASSWKGDSGANVLTF

J gene: TRBJ2-5
clone size: .
V gene: TRBV7-3
D gene: TRBD1
CDR3 DNA: TGTGCCAGCAGTTGGACAGGGGGCGAGCAAGAGACCCAGTACTTC
CDR3 protein: CASSWTGGEQETQYF

J gene: TRBJ2-1
clone size: .
V gene: TRBV7-9
D gene: TRBD2
CDR3 DNA: TGTGCCAGCAGCCCTCGGGGTAGCGGGGGGCATTCCAATGAGCAGTTCTTC
CDR3 protein: CASSPRGSGGHSNEQFF

J gene: TRBJ2-3
clone size: .
V gene: TRBV7-8
D gene: .
CDR3 DNA: TGTGCCAGCAGCTTAGCGCTCTGGAGCGGAGACAAACGAGATACGCAGTATTTT
CDR3 protein: CASSLALWSGDKRDTQYF

J gene: TRBJ1-4
clone size: .
V gene: TRBV10-3
D gene: .
CDR3 DNA: TGTGCCATCAGTGAGTCGATACCGACCAGGGGAAGCAATGAAAAACTGTTTTTT
CDR3 protein: CAISESIPTRGSNEKLFF

J gene: TRBJ2-7
clone size: .
V gene: TRBV28
D gene: .
CDR3 DNA: TGTGCCAGCAGTTTATTAGCCTACGAGCAGTACTTC
CDR3 protein: CASSLLAYEQYF

J gene: TRBJ1-2
clone size: few
V gene: TRBV19
D gene: TRBD1
CDR3 DNA: TGTGCCAGTATTGAGACAGGGGGCGCCTATGGCTACACCTTC
CDR3 protein: CASIETGGAYGYTF

J gene: TRBJ2-7
clone size: few
V gene: TRBV6-5
D gene: TRBD2
CDR3 DNA: TGTGCCAGCAGAAGGGGACGGGAGGGTTCCTACGAGCAGTACTTC
CDR3 protein: CASRRGREGSYEQYF

J gene: TRBJ1-2
clone size: few
V gene: TRBV6-6
D gene: .
CDR3 DNA: TGTGCCAGCAGTTCCTGGGGGCCCGGGGATGGCTACACCTTC
CDR3 protein: CASSSWGPGDGYTF